Listed below are T cell receptor beta chains from one sample, sequenced in a study of beta chain features in type 1 diabetes. Repertoires were generated with immunoSEQ multiplex PCR, while TCRdb's copy carries only in-frame clones and drops some. Of some 290,000 clones detected, about 24% appear once; the ten largest clones hold over 0.01%. The sequencing sample was made of naive CD4+ T cells from blood. All receptors come from a woman between 25 and 40 years old with type 1 diabetes. CDR3s leave out the opening cysteine and the closing phenylalanine or tryptophan.

V gene	J gene	CDR3 protein
TRBV10-3	TRBJ2-7	AISELGTGDEQY
TRBV6-4	TRBJ2-1	ASSDEWASGRNEQF
TRBV19	TRBJ1-5	ASSMTGNQPQH
TRBV2	TRBJ2-2	ASTTGAGELF
TRBV6-1	TRBJ2-1	ASSEVGSYNEQF
TRBV30	TRBJ2-2	AWEAGLLTGELF
TRBV5-4	TRBJ2-3	ASSLATGAGDTQY
TRBV30	TRBJ2-3	AWSVNWADTQY
TRBV7-6	TRBJ2-3	ASRRTPSTDTQY
TRBV27	TRBJ1-2	ASRTIRDRVVGYT
TRBV13	TRBJ1-2	ASSLGVTGTLDGYT
TRBV30	TRBJ1-1	AWTTFSEAF
TRBV10-2	TRBJ2-7	ASASLAGTYEQY
TRBV18	TRBJ1-1	ASSEGGGSTEAF
TRBV5-1	TRBJ2-7	ASSLAILAGDEQY
TRBV30	TRBJ1-1	AWSVLSPVEAF
TRBV19	TRBJ2-5	ASSTTGSGETQY
TRBV6-5	TRBJ2-3	AIRDRGDTQY
TRBV11-3	TRBJ2-7	ASSRRGLAGGGDYEQY
TRBV15	TRBJ2-3	ATSRAGQSTDTQY
TRBV19	TRBJ1-1	ASSIDRQIEAF
TRBV2	TRBJ1-5	ASSGDSSNQPQH
TRBV2	TRBJ2-7	ASLGQGSPYEQY
TRBV29-1	TRBJ2-5	SVSSGRIGETQY
TRBV30	TRBJ1-5	AWNTEGQGNQPQH
TRBV20-1	TRBJ2-1	SASTEQF
TRBV30	TRBJ1-4	AYKQGVNEKLF
TRBV28	TRBJ1-1	ASSLEGAEAF
TRBV7-2	TRBJ1-5	ASRRTGHSNQPQH
TRBV7-2	TRBJ1-1	ASSLPGGTEAF
TRBV2	TRBJ2-2	ASSPPGVRDTGELF
TRBV5-4	TRBJ1-1	ASSEQNGGTEAF
TRBV4-1	TRBJ2-5	ASSQDRGSWETQY
TRBV4-1	TRBJ2-4	ASSQDGAGVVNIQY
TRBV20-1	TRBJ2-1	SALRDEQF
TRBV7-9	TRBJ2-4	ASSSGREAKNIQY
TRBV7-9	TRBJ2-3	ASSLYDSESTDTQY
TRBV19	TRBJ2-1	ASSKPGQLYNEQF
TRBV29-1	TRBJ2-7	SVFTDTFYEQY
TRBV4-2	TRBJ2-5	ASSQESGRARQGREETQY
TRBV5-1	TRBJ2-1	ASSFSLAGNEQF
TRBV5-1	TRBJ2-1	ASSLLQGVEQF
TRBV7-7	TRBJ2-2	ASSLLGGDNTGELF